The text below deals with one T cell receptor (beta chain). This sample was taken from a study of control samples from healthy donors and cancer patients. The table came from immunoSEQ multiplex PCR; TCRdb's copy has only in-frame clones and leaves some out. The repertoire has 51,000 or so clones, about four fifths of them found once; the top ten carry about a tenth. V shed 3 bases and J shed 0 bases, with 10 bases lying between them. This CDR3 is 15 amino acids long. Germline loops: CDR1 SGDLS, CDR2 YYNGEE. The sequence came from a man in his 70s in good health. The rearrangement joins TRBV9 to TRBJ1-3; D unresolved. The sequenced material came from blood. CDR3 protein: CASSATSYSGNTIYF. The CDR3, as DNA: TGTGCCAGCAGCGCGACTTCCTACTCTGGAAACACCATATATTTT. Filled out from reference TRBV9 and TRBJ1-3, the complete variable domain reads DSGVTQTPKHLITATGQRVTLRCSPRSGDLSVYWYQQSLDQGLQFLIQYYNGEERAKGNILERFSAQQFPDLHSELNLSSLELGDSALYFCASSATSYSGNTIYFGEGSWLTVV.